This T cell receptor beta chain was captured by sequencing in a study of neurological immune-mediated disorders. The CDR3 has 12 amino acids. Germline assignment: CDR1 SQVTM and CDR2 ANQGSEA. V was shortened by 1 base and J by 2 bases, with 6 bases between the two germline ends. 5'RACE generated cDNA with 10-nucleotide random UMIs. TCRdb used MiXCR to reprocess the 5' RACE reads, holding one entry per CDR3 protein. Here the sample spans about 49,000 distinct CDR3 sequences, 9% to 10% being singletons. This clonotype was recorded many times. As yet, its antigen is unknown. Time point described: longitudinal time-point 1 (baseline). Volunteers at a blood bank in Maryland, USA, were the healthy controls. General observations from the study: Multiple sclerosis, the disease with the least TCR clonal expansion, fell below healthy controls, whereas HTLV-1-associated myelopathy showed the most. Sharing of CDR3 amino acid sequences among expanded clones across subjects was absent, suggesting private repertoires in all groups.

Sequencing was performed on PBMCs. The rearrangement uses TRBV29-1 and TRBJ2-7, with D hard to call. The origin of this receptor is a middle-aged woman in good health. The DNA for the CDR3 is TGCAGCGTTGAAGTTACCGCCTACGAGCAGTACTTC. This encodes CSVEVTAYEQYF.